This T cell receptor beta chain was documented in a study of cytomegalovirus exposure and HLA in healthy donors. This clone was seen a handful of times. The antigen is not known. General study results and limits: According to an earlier analysis, most TCR beta V segments yielded productive rearrangements about 90% or about 30% of the time. Apparent HLA restriction characterized most CMV-associated TCR beta chains in a later analysis.

Primers included in the PCR were 60 Vbeta and 13 Jbeta primers. Assay: immunoSEQ multiplex PCR; the TCRdb copy retains only in-frame clones and omits some. The sample lists 120,000 to 150,000 clones, roughly 9.4% occurring once. The junction had 14 bases not matched to a gene; V was cut back by 5 bases and J by 10 bases. The CDR3 covers 15 residues. Germline CDR1 MRHNA, CDR2 SNTAGT. Sequencing was performed on PBMCs. This rearrangement joins TRBV6-4 to TRBJ2-1; 7 bases line up with TRBD2. This receptor was obtained from a male donor in good health and CMV-seronegative. The CDR3 is CASSQAGTRYGEQFF. The CDR3 DNA follows: TGTGCCAGCAGTCAAGCGGGGACTCGTTACGGGGAGCAGTTCTTC.